This T cell receptor beta chain was recorded in a study of blood T cell repertoires in COVID-19. Study in general: Acute and convalescent COVID-19 specimens originated in the United States, Italy and Spain. In each case, the material was cDNA or gDNA derived from T cells, B-cell-depleted T cells, or PBMCs.

Original methodology: Amplification with reference gene primers provided the estimates of nucleated cell counts. The table came from immunoSEQ multiplex PCR; TCRdb's copy has only in-frame clones and leaves some out. V and J calls and clone size are given by that table; D and trimming were obtained from the DNA. Of 52,000 or so clones in the sample, 80% to 90% were seen once. Germline loops: CDR1 SGHRS, CDR2 YFSETQ. This CDR3 has 16 residues. Trimming stripped 4 bases from V and 0 bases from J, with 14 bases between. The source is an elderly man with acute or convalescent COVID-19. The V and J genes are TRBV5-1 and TRBJ2-4; D might be TRBD2 (5 bases). The sequenced sample consisted of peripheral blood. The CDR3 DNA reads as TGCGCCAGCAGCCTCGGACTGAACCTAGCCAAAAACATTCAGTACTTC. It is translated as CASSLGLNLAKNIQYF.